This T cell receptor (beta chain) was captured by sequencing in a study of CDR3 diversity in severe acne. TCRdb re-derived calls from the PCR reads in MiXCR, one entry per CDR3 protein. This sample carries approximately 80,000 distinct CDR3 sequences, around 49% of them seen once, and the ten largest clones take roughly an eighth. The CDR3 contains 13 residues. Trimming shortened V by 0 bases and J by 8 bases, and 9 bases separated the two germline ends. Germline assignment: CDR1 SGHRS and CDR2 YFSETQ. The sequence was obtained from a male donor in good health, without acne. J is TRBJ1-5 and V is TRBV5-1; D gene uncertain. Sample: blood. The CDR3 coding sequence is TGCGCCAGCAGCTTGGCAGGAGAGAAGCCCCAGCATTTT. Translation: CASSLAGEKPQHF.